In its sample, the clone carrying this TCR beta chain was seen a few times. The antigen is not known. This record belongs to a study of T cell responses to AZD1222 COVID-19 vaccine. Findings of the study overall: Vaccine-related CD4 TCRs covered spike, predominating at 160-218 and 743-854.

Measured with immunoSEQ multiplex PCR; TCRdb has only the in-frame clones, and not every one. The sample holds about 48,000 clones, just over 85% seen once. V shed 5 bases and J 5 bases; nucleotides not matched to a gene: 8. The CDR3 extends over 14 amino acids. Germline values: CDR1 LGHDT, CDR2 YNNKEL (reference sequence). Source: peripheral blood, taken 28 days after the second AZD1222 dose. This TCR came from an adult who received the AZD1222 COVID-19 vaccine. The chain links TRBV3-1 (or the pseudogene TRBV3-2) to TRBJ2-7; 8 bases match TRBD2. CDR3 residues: CASSFGGRRDEQYF. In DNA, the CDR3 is TGTGCCAGCAGCTTCGGCGGGAGGCGTGACGAGCAGTACTTC.